Listed here are 7 T cell receptor beta chains from one sample, sequenced in a study of blood T cell repertoires in COVID-19. Sequenced by immunoSEQ multiplex PCR; TCRdb stores in-frame clones only, minus some. The repertoire includes approximately 140,000 clones, roughly 80% of them detected once, and around a sixth sits in the top ten. The sequencing sample was made of peripheral blood. All receptors derive from a man aged 50 to 60 with acute or convalescent COVID-19.

The chain links TRBV3-1 (or the pseudogene TRBV3-2) to TRBJ2-2; D possibly corresponds to TRBD2 (6 bases). The germline gives CDR1 LGHDT, CDR2 YNNKEL (reference sequence). CDR3 length equals 15 residues. V lost 0 bases, J lost 6 bases, and 11 bases lay in between. DNA of the CDR3: TGTGCCAGCAGCCAAGATGGAGGGACCCCCGGGGAGCTGTTTTTT. Residues: CASSQDGGTPGELFF.

The chain employs TRBV9 and TRBJ1-2; D uncertain. V was shortened by 4 bases and J by 4 bases, with 8 bases between the two germline ends. Germline V gene lookup returns CDR1 SGDLS and CDR2 YYNGEE. There are 12 residues in the CDR3. CDR3 sequence reads: CASSLQSYGYTF. DNA of the CDR3: TGTGCCAGCAGCCTACAGAGCTATGGCTACACCTTC. Drawing the rest from reference TRBV9 and TRBJ1-2, the complete variable domain is DSGVTQTPKHLITATGQRVTLRCSPRSGDLSVYWYQQSLDQGLQFLIQYYNGEERAKGNILERFSAQQFPDLHSELNLSSLELGDSALYFCASSLQSYGYTFGSGTRLTVV.

V is TRBV30 and J is TRBJ2-7; possibly TRBD1 for D (6 bases). Germline V gene lookup returns CDR1 GTSNPN and CDR2 SVGIG (reference sequence). V lost 3 bases to trimming and J lost 4 bases, with 16 bases between them. The CDR3 extends over 14 amino acids. The CDR3 region has the DNA TGTGCCTGGAGCTCAACCAGGGGTCCGTACGAGCAGTACTTC. Its translation: CAWSSTRGPYEQYF. The whole variable domain, remainder taken from reference TRBV30 and TRBJ2-7, is SQTIHQWPATLVQPVGSPLSLECTVEGTSNPNLYWYRQAAGRGLQLLFYSVGIGQISSEVPQNLSASRPQDRQFILSSKKLLLSDSGFYLCAWSSTRGPYEQYFGPGTRLTVT.

The CDR3 coding sequence is TGTGCCAGCAGCCTAGGACAAAGCTCCTATAATTCACCCCTCCACTTT. Translated, it gives CASSLGQSSYNSPLHF. J is TRBJ1-6 and V is TRBV3-1 (or the pseudogene TRBV3-2); D may be TRBD1 (5 bases). Per the germline V gene, CDR1 is LGHDT and CDR2 is YNNKEL (reference sequence). Trimming pared 4 bases from V and 0 bases from J, leaving 10 bases between. CDR3 length: 16 amino acids.

The sample holds a few counts of this clone. The chain joins TRBV28 to TRBJ1-2; D ambiguous. This CDR3 region has 12 residues. Germline V CDR1 and CDR2: MDHEN, SYDVKM. Trimming shortened V by 2 bases and J by 7 bases, and 8 bases separated the two germline ends. The CDR3, as DNA: TGTGCCAGCAGTTTACGGGTAATTGGCTACACCTTC. Translated: CASSLRVIGYTF.

The gene calls are TRBV10-3 and TRBJ2-5, with D maybe TRBD1 (5 bases). V dropped 3 bases and J dropped 2 bases, with 13 bases sitting between them. Germline CDR1 and CDR2: ENHRY and SYGVKD. CDR3 length: 15 residues. CDR3 sequence (DNA): TGTGCCATCAGTGATAGGATAGGGGCTCAAGAGACCCAGTACTTC. As protein: CAISDRIGAQETQYF.

The chain is built from TRBV5-4 and TRBJ2-3; 7 nucleotides line up with TRBD2. Germline CDR1 reads SGHNT; CDR2 reads YYREEE (reference sequence). This CDR3 spans 11 amino acids. With 9 bases clipped from V and 4 bases from J, the junction kept 2 bases outside the gene matches. The CDR3 region is CATAGADTQYF. The CDR3 DNA is TGTGCCACCGCGGGGGCAGATACGCAGTATTTT.